This T cell receptor beta chain was sequenced for a study of T-cell reconstitution after alpha-beta-depleted transplantation in children. CDR1 is MNHEY, CDR2 SVGAGI, per germline. The CDR3 has 19 residues. Trimming shortened V by 2 bases and J by 6 bases, and 25 bases separated the two germline ends. Unique molecular identifiers tagged the TCRbeta library. One entry per CDR3 protein results from TCRdb running MiXCR on the PCR reads. Among hundreds of thousands of distinct CDR3 sequences listed, around 12% were seen once. This clonotype was counted at least ten times. V is TRBV6-5 and J is TRBJ2-2, with D possibly matching TRBD1 (5 bases). The TCR was taken from a human donor who donated a stem cell graft to a child with combined immunodeficiency. Specimen: PBMCs from the stem cell graft donor, collected from the stem cell graft. CDR3 nucleotide sequence: TGTGCCAGCAGTTACCGAAAGCAGGGATTGGCCTACGAGGCCGGGGAGCTGTTTTTT. It codes for CASSYRKQGLAYEAGELFF.